Shown below are 6 T cell receptor beta chains from a single sample sequenced in a study of long-term antiretroviral therapy in people with HIV. Run at survey level, the immunoSEQ assay was version v3.0. Sequencing used immunoSEQ multiplex PCR; TCRdb keeps in-frame clones, though not all of them. This table holds tens of thousands of clones, around 96% found once. This specimen was unsorted PBMCs, taken 5.3 years after starting antiretroviral therapy. The receptors derive from a man aged 30 to 39 with HIV.

This chain uses TRBV5-6 with TRBJ2-1; 8 nucleotides match TRBD1. CDR1 and CDR2 from the germline V gene are SGHDT and YYEEEE. There are 14 residues in the CDR3. V was pared by 4 bases and J by 3 bases, with 3 bases of the junction left unmatched. The CDR3 DNA follows: TGTGCCAGCAGCACCGGACAGGGCTACAATGAGCAGTTCTTC. It specifies CASSTGQGYNEQFF.

The chain carries TRBV5-6 and TRBJ2-7, with D uncertain. CDR3 length: 11 amino acids. Per the germline V gene, CDR1 is SGHDT and CDR2 is YYEEEE. The V gene lost 4 bases and the J gene lost 3 bases, with 5 bases spanning the gap. The CDR3 loop is CASSQYYEQYF. CDR3 bases: TGTGCCAGCAGCCAATACTACGAGCAGTACTTC.

The V gene is TRBV5-1, the J gene TRBJ1-1; perhaps TRBD1 as D (5 bases). The CDR3 loop spans 12 amino acids. Germline values: CDR1 SGHRS, CDR2 YFSETQ. Trimming shortened V by 4 bases and J by 4 bases, and 8 bases separated the two germline ends. CDR3 nucleotide sequence: TGCGCCAGCAGCCCCCAGGGCACTGAAGCTTTCTTT. Its protein is CASSPQGTEAFF.

This rearrangement joins TRBV5-6 to TRBJ2-7, with a possible D match to TRBD1 (5 bases). V was trimmed by 4 bases and J by 0 bases, leaving 23 bases between them. The germline CDR1 and CDR2 sequences are SGHDT and YYEEEE. This CDR3 has 18 residues. In DNA form, the CDR3 reads TGTGCCAGCAGCCCAGGACCAGGGTCCCCCCATCCCTCCTACGAGCAGTACTTC. Its protein is CASSPGPGSPHPSYEQYF. The full variable domain, rest sourced from reference TRBV5-6 and TRBJ2-7, is DAGVTQSPTHLIKTRGQQVTLRCSPKSGHDTVSWYQQALGQGPQFIFQYYEEEERQRGNFPDRFSGHQFPNYSSELNVNALLLGDSALYLCASSPGPGSPHPSYEQYFGPGTRLTVT.

The rearrangement uses TRBV6-5 and TRBJ2-7, with D possibly matching TRBD1 (7 bases). The V and J ends lost 0 bases and 6 bases respectively, with 15 bases between them. CDR3 size: 15 residues. Germline lookup yields CDR1 MNHEY and CDR2 SVGAGI. The CDR3 is CASSYSGQGGAEQYF. CDR3 nucleotide sequence: TGTGCCAGCAGTTACTCTGGGCAGGGGGGCGCCGAGCAGTACTTC.

The chain couples TRBV13 to TRBJ2-7, with D uncertain. This CDR3 contains 11 residues. The V gene lost 6 bases and the J gene lost 5 bases, with 8 bases spanning the gap. Germline CDR1 PRHDT, CDR2 FYEKMQ (reference sequence). CDR3 bases: TGTGCCAGCAGTCAACGCCACGAGCAGTACTTC. Translating gives CASSQRHEQYF.